What follows is one TCR beta chain and its context. Its antigen is not yet known. Base quality data are lacking; no much larger clone is found one base away. The entry originates in a study of blood T cell repertoires in COVID-19 (TCRdb year 2020). Looking at the study overall: Collaborator samples came from the United States, Italy and Spain and covered acute and convalescent phases of COVID-19. The prospective study material was composed of cDNA or gDNA derived from T cells, B-cell-depleted T cells, or PBMCs. Samples were obtained from the ongoing ImmuneRACE study (first 160 participants) and from some 1,200 subjects provided by 6 global collaborators. Subjects who had been exposed to COVID-19, were actively infected with it, or had recovered from it provided the deeply sampled blood TCRbeta repertoires that made up the dataset. The sample metadata nearly always contained a de-identified subject ID, COVID-19 status, age in years and sex. Where available, HLA class I and class II types were obtained from metadata supplied by the sample provider rather than from assay-based typing. The repertoires were made available in a free public database intended to serve as a resource for research on the immune response to SARS-CoV-2. What the authors observed across the whole study: How much clinical and demographic metadata was included differed by source and by participant, and the metadata was provided uncurated.

There are 12 amino acids in the CDR3, from cysteine to phenylalanine inclusive. CDR3 DNA only is kept here, 36 bases in frame from base 1. The V and J ends are trimmed by 4 bases and 3 bases, leaving 7 bases between them. From a lookup of the germline V gene, CDR1 and CDR2 are SNHLY and FYNNEI. The collaborating institutions used their own protocols to collect whole blood in K2EDTA tubes. For TCRbeta analysis, collaborators shipped samples as frozen whole blood, isolated PBMCs, or DNA extracted from either of those sample types. The immunoSEQ Assay, a bias-controlled multiplex PCR, was used to amplify TCRbeta CDR3 regions from genomic DNA. In the authors' own workflow: The number of nucleated cells in each sample was estimated by amplification of reference gene primers within the assay. To quantify the absolute abundance of each unique TCRbeta CDR3 rearrangement, sequence reads were collapsed and filtered. For each sample, productive Simpson clonality was calculated as the square root of Simpson's diversity index over productive rearrangements. As stored in TCRdb, this immuneACCESS dataset retains in-frame rearrangements with V and J assigned. A fraction of the clones does not appear; measured against another copy, unresolved V genes explain less than half of the discrepancy, and the remainder lacks a known reason. That table supplies the V and J calls and clone size; D and trimming were determined from the DNA. The sample table lists around 180,000 clones, approximately 79% of them with a count of one. Of the sample, around 2.9% falls within the top ten clones.

This clonotype originated in a woman of 80 years or more with acute or convalescent COVID-19. Sequenced material: peripheral blood. The receptor chain draws on TRBV2 and TRBJ2-7; too little of a D gene remains to name it. The DNA sequence is as follows: TGTGCCAGCAGTGCCCACAGCTACGAGCAGTACTTC. It specifies CASSAHSYEQYF.